Listed below are T cell receptor beta chains from one sample, sequenced in a study of T cells after yellow fever vaccination. TCRdb ran MiXCR on the 5' RACE reads and lists one entry per CDR3 protein. The sample gives 450,000 to 550,000 distinct CDR3 sequences, 21% of which show up once; about 17% is in the top ten. The material was PBMCs, obtained 20 to 25 days after the first yellow fever vaccination. The receptors originated from a man aged 18-30 years who received the YFV17D yellow fever vaccine. CDR3s include the opening cysteine and the closing phenylalanine or tryptophan. D genes are given only for firm matches. Only part of the rows carry a size: once, few, many, or a class if the clone is expanded.

d_call j_call v_call clone_size cdr3_aa cdr3_nt
TRBD1 TRBJ2-2 TRBV28 few CASRTTRTGTATGELFF TGTGCCAGCAGGACCACACGAACCGGGACAGCCACCGGGGAGCTGTTTTTT
TRBD2 TRBJ2-3 TRBV10-3 few CAVAGTSGGDTQYF TGTGCCGTTGCAGGGACTAGCGGCGGAGATACGCAGTATTTT
NA TRBJ1-6 TRBV5-6 NA CASSLEGKNYNSPLHF TGTGCCAGCAGCTTGGAAGGGAAAAACTATAATTCACCCCTCCACTTT
NA TRBJ2-1 TRBV3-1 NA CASSKDPFISYNEQFF TGTGCCAGCAGCAAGGACCCCTTCATCTCCTACAATGAGCAGTTCTTC
NA TRBJ1-4 TRBV20-1 NA CSALESPTNEKLFF TGCAGTGCGCTCGAGTCTCCAACTAATGAAAAACTGTTTTTT
TRBD1 TRBJ1-2 TRBV27 few CASGFQGVGYTF TGTGCCAGCGGCTTTCAGGGGGTGGGCTACACCTTC
NA TRBJ1-1 TRBV12-3/TRBV12-4 few CASTLFLEAFF TGTGCCAGCACCCTATTTCTTGAAGCTTTCTTT
NA TRBJ2-7 TRBV4-3 NA CASSQEGAGDSYEQYF TGCGCCAGCAGCCAAGAGGGGGCAGGAGACTCCTACGAGCAGTACTTC
NA TRBJ2-1 TRBV3-1 NA CASSRGNYEQFF TGTGCCAGCAGCCGAGGGAACTATGAGCAGTTCTTC
TRBD2 TRBJ2-2 TRBV5-4 NA CASSFGLAGMDTGELFF TGTGCCAGCAGCTTTGGACTAGCGGGGATGGACACCGGGGAGCTGTTTTTT
TRBD2 TRBJ2-1 TRBV3-1 few CASSHRGAYNEQFF TGTGCCAGCAGCCATCGGGGGGCCTACAATGAGCAGTTCTTC
NA TRBJ1-6 TRBV19 NA CATRIRQNNSPLHF TGTGCCACCCGGATTAGGCAGAATAATTCACCCCTCCACTTT
NA TRBJ1-2 TRBV5-6 few CASSPPTAYGYTF TGTGCCAGCAGCCCGCCGACAGCGTATGGCTACACCTTC
NA TRBJ2-3 TRBV12-3/TRBV12-4 once CASSFVGTDTHYF TGTGCCAGCAGTTTCGTGGGGACGGATACGCACTATTTT
NA TRBJ2-7 TRBV7-9 NA CASSFRDHYEQYF TGTGCCAGCAGCTTTAGGGACCACTACGAGCAGTACTTC
NA TRBJ2-1 TRBV20-1 many CSALMHEQFF TGCAGTGCTCTCATGCATGAGCAGTTCTTC
TRBD2 TRBJ2-3 TRBV6-2/TRBV6-3 few CASSYRGLARTSTDTQYF TGTGCCAGCAGTTACCGGGGACTAGCGCGAACCTCCACAGATACGCAGTATTTT